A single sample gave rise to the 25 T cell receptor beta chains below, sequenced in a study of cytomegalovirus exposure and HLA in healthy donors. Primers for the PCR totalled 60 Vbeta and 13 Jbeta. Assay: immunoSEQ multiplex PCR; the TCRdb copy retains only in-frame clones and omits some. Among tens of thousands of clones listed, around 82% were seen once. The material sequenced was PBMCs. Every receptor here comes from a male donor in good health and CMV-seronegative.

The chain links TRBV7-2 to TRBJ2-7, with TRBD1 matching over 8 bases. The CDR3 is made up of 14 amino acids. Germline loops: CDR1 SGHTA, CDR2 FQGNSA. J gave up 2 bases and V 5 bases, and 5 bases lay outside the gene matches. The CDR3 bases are TGTGCCAGCAGCCAAGACAGGGGCCCCTACGAGCAGTACTTC. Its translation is CASSQDRGPYEQYF.

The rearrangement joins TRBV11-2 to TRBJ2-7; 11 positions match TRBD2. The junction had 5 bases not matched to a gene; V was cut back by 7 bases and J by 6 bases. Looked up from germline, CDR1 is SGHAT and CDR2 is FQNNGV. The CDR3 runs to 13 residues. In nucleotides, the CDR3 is TGTGCCAGCAACCCTAGCGGGGGGCGCGAGCAGTACTTC. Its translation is CASNPSGGREQYF.

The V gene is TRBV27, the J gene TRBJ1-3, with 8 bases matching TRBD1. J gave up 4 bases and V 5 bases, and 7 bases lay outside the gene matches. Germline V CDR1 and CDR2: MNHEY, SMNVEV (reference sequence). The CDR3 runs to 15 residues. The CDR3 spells CASSPRTGQGNTIYF. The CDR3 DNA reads TGTGCCAGCAGTCCTAGGACAGGGCAAGGAAACACCATATATTTT.

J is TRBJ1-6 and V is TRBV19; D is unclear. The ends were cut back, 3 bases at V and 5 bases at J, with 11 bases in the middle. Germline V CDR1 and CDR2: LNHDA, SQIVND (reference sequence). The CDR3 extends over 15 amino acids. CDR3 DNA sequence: TGTGCCAGTAGTATGCTAAGTCCTGATAATTCACCCCTCCACTTT. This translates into CASSMLSPDNSPLHF.

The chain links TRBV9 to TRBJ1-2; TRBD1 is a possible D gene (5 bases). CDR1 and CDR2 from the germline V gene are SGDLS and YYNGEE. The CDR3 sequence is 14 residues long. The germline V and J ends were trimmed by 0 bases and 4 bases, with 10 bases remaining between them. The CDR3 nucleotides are TGTGCCAGCAGCGTAGGGGCAGGGATCTATGGCTACACCTTC. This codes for CASSVGAGIYGYTF.

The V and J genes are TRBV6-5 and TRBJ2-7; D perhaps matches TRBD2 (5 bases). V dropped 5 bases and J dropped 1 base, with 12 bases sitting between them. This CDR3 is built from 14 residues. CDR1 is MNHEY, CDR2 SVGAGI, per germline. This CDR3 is CASSDPRGSYEQYF. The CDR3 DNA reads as TGTGCCAGCAGTGATCCCCGGGGTTCCTACGAGCAGTACTTC.

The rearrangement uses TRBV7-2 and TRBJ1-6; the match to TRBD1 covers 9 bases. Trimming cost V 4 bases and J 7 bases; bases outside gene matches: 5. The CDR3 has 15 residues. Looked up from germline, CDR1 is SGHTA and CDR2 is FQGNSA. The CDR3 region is CASSSNTGGNSPLHF. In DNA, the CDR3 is TGTGCCAGCAGCTCCAATACAGGGGGCAATTCACCCCTCCACTTT.

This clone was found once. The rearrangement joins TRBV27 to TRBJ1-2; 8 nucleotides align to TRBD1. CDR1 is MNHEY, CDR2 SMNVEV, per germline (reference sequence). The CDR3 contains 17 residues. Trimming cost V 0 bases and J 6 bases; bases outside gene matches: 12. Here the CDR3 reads CASSLSGQGPLGNGYTF. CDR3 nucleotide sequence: TGTGCCAGCAGTTTATCAGGACAGGGTCCCCTGGGGAATGGCTACACCTTC.

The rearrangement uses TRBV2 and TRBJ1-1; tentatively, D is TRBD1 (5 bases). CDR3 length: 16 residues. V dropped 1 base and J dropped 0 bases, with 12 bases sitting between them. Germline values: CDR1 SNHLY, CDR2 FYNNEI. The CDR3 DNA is TGTGCCAGCAGTGAAGTTCCAGACAGATTGAACACTGAAGCTTTCTTT. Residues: CASSEVPDRLNTEAFF.

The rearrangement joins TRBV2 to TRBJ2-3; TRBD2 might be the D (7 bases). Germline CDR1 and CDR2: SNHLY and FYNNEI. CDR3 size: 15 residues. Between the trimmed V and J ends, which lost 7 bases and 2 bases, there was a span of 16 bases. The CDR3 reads CASNRWGGATDTQYF. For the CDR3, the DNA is TGTGCCAGCAACCGATGGGGGGGGGCCACAGATACGCAGTATTTT. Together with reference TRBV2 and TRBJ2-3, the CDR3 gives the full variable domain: EPEVTQTPSHQVTQMGQEVILRCVPISNHLYFYWYRQILGQKVEFLVSFYNNEISEKSEIFDDQFSVERPDGSNFTLKIRSTKLEDSAMYFCASNRWGGATDTQYFGPGTRLTVL.

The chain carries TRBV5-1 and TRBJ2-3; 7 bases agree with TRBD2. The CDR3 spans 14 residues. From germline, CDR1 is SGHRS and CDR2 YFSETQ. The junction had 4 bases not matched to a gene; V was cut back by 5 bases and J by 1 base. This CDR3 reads CASRRSGGTDTQYF. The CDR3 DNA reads TGCGCCAGCAGAAGAAGCGGGGGCACAGATACGCAGTATTTT. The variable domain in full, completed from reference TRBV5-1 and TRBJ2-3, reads KAGVTQTPRYLIKTRGQQVTLSCSPISGHRSVSWYQQTPGQGLQFLFEYFSETQRNKGNFPGRFSGRQFSNSRSEMNVSTLELGDSALYLCASRRSGGTDTQYFGPGTRLTVL.

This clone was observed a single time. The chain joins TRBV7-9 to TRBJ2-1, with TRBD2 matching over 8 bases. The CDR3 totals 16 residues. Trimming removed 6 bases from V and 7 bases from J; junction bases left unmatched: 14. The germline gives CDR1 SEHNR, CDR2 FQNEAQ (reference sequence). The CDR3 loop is CASSTHGGLVLNEQFF. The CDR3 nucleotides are TGTGCCAGCAGTACCCACGGGGGACTAGTATTAAATGAGCAGTTCTTC.

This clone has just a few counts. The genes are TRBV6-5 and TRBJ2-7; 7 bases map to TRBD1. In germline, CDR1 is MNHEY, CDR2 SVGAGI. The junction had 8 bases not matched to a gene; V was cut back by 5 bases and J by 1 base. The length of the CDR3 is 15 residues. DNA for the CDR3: TGTGCCAGCAGTGGATTACAGGGGACATCCTACGAGCAGTACTTC. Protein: CASSGLQGTSYEQYF.

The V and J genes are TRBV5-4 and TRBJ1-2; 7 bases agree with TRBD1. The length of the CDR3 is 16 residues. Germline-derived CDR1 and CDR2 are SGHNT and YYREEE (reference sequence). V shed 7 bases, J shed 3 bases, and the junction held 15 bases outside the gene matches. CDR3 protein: CASGYTGEWRYYGYTF. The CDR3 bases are TGTGCCAGCGGCTATACAGGGGAGTGGAGGTACTATGGCTACACCTTC.

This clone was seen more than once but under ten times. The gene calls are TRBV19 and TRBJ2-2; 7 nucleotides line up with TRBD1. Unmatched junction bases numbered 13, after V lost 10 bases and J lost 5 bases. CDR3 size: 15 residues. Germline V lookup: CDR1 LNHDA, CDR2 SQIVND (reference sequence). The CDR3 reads CATSPRTGGTGELFF. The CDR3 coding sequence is TGTGCCACTTCCCCCCGGACAGGTGGGACCGGGGAGCTGTTTTTT.

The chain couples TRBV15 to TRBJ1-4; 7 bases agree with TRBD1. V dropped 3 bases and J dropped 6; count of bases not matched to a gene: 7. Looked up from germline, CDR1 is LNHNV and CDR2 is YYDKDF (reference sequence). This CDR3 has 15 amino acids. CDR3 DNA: TGTGCCACCAGCAGCACAGGGGAGGAGGATGAAAAACTGTTTTTT. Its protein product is CATSSTGEEDEKLFF.

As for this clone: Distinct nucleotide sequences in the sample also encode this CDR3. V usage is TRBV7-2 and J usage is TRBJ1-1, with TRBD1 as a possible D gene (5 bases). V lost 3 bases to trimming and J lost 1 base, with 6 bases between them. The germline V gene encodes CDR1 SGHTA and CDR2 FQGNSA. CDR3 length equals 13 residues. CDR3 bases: TGTGCCAGCAGCTTGCAGGGGAACACTGAAGCTTTCTTT. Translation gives CASSLQGNTEAFF.

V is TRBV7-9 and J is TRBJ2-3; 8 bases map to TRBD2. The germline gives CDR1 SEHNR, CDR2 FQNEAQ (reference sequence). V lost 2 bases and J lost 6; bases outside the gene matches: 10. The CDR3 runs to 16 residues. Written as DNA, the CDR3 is TGTGCCAGCAGCTTATTAAGCGGGGGTCCGCGGGATACGCAGTATTTT. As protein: CASSLLSGGPRDTQYF.

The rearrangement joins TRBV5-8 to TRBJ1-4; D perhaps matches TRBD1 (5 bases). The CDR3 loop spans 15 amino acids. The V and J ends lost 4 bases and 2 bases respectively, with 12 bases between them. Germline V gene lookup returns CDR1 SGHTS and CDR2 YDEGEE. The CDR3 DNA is TGTGCCAGCAGCCCGCGGGACCGTACTAATGAAAAACTGTTTTTT. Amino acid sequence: CASSPRDRTNEKLFF.

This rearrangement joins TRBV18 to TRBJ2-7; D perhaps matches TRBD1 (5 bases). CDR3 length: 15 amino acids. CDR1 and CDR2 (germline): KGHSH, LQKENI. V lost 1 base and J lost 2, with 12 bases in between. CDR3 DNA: TGTGCCAGCTCACCACGACAGTGGTCAACCTACGAGCAGTACTTC. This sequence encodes CASSPRQWSTYEQYF.

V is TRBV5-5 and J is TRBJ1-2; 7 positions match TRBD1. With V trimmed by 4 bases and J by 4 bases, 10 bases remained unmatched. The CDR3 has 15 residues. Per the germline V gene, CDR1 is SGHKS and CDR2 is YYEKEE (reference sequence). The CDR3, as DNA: TGTGCCAGCAGCCCCCTGACAGGGAGCGGCTATGGCTACACCTTC. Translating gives CASSPLTGSGYGYTF.

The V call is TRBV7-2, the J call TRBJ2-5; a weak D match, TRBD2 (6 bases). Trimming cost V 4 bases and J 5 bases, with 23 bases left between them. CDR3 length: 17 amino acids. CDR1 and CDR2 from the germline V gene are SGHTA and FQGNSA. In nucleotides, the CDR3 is TGTGCCAGCAGCTCGCCGGCGGGGACCCCTAGACACGAGACCCAGTACTTC. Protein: CASSSPAGTPRHETQYF.

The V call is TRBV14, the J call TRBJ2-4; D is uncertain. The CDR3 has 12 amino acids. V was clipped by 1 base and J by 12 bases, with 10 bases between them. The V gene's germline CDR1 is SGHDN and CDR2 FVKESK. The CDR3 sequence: CASSQAGYPQYF. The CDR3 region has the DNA TGTGCCAGCAGCCAAGCCGGGTACCCTCAGTACTTC.

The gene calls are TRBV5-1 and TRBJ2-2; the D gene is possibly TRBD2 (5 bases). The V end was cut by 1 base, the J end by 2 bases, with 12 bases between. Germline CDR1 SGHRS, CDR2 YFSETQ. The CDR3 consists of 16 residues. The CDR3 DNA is TGCGCCAGCAGCTTGCAATCAGCGGTAAACACCGGGGAGCTGTTTTTT. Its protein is CASSLQSAVNTGELFF. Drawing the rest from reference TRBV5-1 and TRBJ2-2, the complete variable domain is KAGVTQTPRYLIKTRGQQVTLSCSPISGHRSVSWYQQTPGQGLQFLFEYFSETQRNKGNFPGRFSGRQFSNSRSEMNVSTLELGDSALYLCASSLQSAVNTGELFFGEGSRLTVL.

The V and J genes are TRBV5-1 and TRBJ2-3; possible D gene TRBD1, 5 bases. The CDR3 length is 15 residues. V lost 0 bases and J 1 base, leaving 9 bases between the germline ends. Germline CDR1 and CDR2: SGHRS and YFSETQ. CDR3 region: CASSLGRARTDTQYF. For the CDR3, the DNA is TGCGCCAGCAGCTTGGGCAGGGCCCGCACAGATACGCAGTATTTT. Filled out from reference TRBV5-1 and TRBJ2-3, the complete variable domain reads KAGVTQTPRYLIKTRGQQVTLSCSPISGHRSVSWYQQTPGQGLQFLFEYFSETQRNKGNFPGRFSGRQFSNSRSEMNVSTLELGDSALYLCASSLGRARTDTQYFGPGTRLTVL.